This passage covers 14 T cell receptor beta chains from one sample sequenced in a study of T cell changes during pregnancy in multiple sclerosis. Profiling relied on immunoSEQ multiplex PCR, and the TCRdb table lists in-frame clones only, not all of them. The sample has around 56,000 clones, 70% to 90% seen once; the top ten hold 0.38%. The material was CD4+ T cells from peripheral blood mononuclear cells, obtained in the third trimester of pregnancy. The receptors come from a female donor with multiple sclerosis, enrolled in a pregnancy study.

This clone was observed a single time. In DNA, the CDR3 is TGTGCCAGCAGTTTGGCCGGACTTGAAAAGACTGAAGCTTTCTTT. It codes for CASSLAGLEKTEAFF. The chain is built from TRBV27 and TRBJ1-1; D is undetermined. Germline CDR1 reads MNHEY; CDR2 reads SMNVEV (reference sequence). CDR3 length equals 15 residues. Deletions cut 3 bases from V and 5 bases from J, with 16 bases between.

The chain recombines TRBV7-9 with TRBJ2-1; TRBD1 matches at 10 bases. This CDR3 contains 14 residues. CDR1 SEHNR and CDR2 FQNEAQ come from the germline V gene (reference sequence). V was clipped by 4 bases and J by 8 bases; unmatched bases: 5. The CDR3 coding sequence is TGTGCCAGCAGCTCCCGGGACAGGGGCCATGAGCAGTTCTTC. This gives the protein CASSSRDRGHEQFF.

The CDR3 nucleotides read TGTGCCAGCAGTGCGCCGGGACTAGCGAACTACGAGCAGTACTTC. Protein: CASSAPGLANYEQYF. The gene calls are TRBV2 and TRBJ2-7, with TRBD2 identical over 10 bases. Per the germline V gene, CDR1 is SNHLY and CDR2 is FYNNEI. The V and J ends lost 4 bases and 3 bases, in that order; junction bases with no gene match: 6. CDR3 length: 15 amino acids.

The chain has TRBV7-8 and TRBJ1-5; D not resolved. V lost 4 bases, J lost 1 base, and 20 bases lay in between. The length of the CDR3 is 18 residues. CDR1 and CDR2 from the germline V gene are SGHVS and FQNEAQ. CDR3 sequence: CASSSQIAAVRSNQPQHF. CDR3 nucleotide sequence: TGTGCCAGCAGCTCCCAAATAGCCGCAGTGAGGAGCAATCAGCCCCAGCATTTT.

V gene TRBV4-3 combines with J gene TRBJ2-7, with TRBD2 identical over 9 bases. V trimming: 4 bases; J trimming: 2 bases; junction bases outside the gene matches: 9. This CDR3 region has 16 residues. Germline V gene lookup returns CDR1 LGHNA and CDR2 YSLEER. The CDR3 loop reads CASSPQTSGVPYEQYF. The CDR3 DNA reads as TGCGCCAGCAGCCCTCAGACTAGCGGTGTGCCCTACGAGCAGTACTTC.

The chain links TRBV7-6 to TRBJ2-5; 8 nucleotides match TRBD1. With V trimmed by 3 bases and J by 5 bases, 5 bases remained unmatched. CDR3 length: 14 residues. The germline V gene encodes CDR1 SGHVS and CDR2 FNYEAQ. CDR3 bases: TGTGCCAGCAGCTTGCAGGGGGCCTTGGAGACCCAGTACTTC. This gives the protein CASSLQGALETQYF.

The chain employs TRBV2 and TRBJ1-6; no definite D call. The V and J ends lost 4 bases and 14 bases respectively, with 12 bases between them. The CDR3 is 12 residues long. Per the germline V gene, CDR1 is SNHLY and CDR2 is FYNNEI. The CDR3 bases are TGTGCCAGCAGTGGAAGCGGTGGGGCCCTCCACTTT. Amino acid sequence: CASSGSGGALHF.

The chain uses TRBV27 and TRBJ1-1; 7 nucleotides align to TRBD1. The CDR3 sequence is 17 residues long. With 3 bases clipped from V and 0 bases from J, the junction kept 10 bases outside the gene matches. Per the germline V gene, CDR1 is MNHEY and CDR2 is SMNVEV (reference sequence). CDR3 sequence (DNA): TGTGCCAGCAGTTTTTCGGGGAAAGGGACAGTGAACACTGAAGCTTTCTTT. Translated: CASSFSGKGTVNTEAFF.

V usage is TRBV6-5 and J usage is TRBJ2-7; D possibly corresponds to TRBD2 (5 bases). The CDR3 consists of 13 residues. Trimming removed 7 bases from V and 3 bases from J, with 13 bases in between. Germline V lookup: CDR1 MNHEY, CDR2 SVGAGI. The CDR3 sequence: CASNRGGNYEQYF. The CDR3, as DNA: TGTGCCAGCAACCGGGGTGGAAACTACGAGCAGTACTTC.

This clone was picked up one time. The chain carries TRBV2 and TRBJ2-7; TRBD1 matches 8 bases. CDR3 size: 15 residues. Germline CDR1 reads SNHLY; CDR2 reads FYNNEI. V was pared by 6 bases and J by 3 bases, with 10 bases of the junction left unmatched. CDR3 protein: CASRDSGTGGYEQYF. As DNA, the CDR3 is TGTGCCAGCAGGGATTCCGGGACAGGAGGCTACGAGCAGTACTTC.

The chain recombines TRBV6-1 with TRBJ2-5, with TRBD2 identical over 8 bases. The germline V gene encodes CDR1 MNHNS and CDR2 SASEGT. V was clipped by 5 bases and J by 2 bases; unmatched bases: 1. This CDR3 has 13 amino acids. DNA of the CDR3: TGTGCCAGCAGTCGGGAGGGGCAAGAGACCCAGTACTTC. It translates to CASSREGQETQYF.

The V gene is TRBV5-8, the J gene TRBJ1-4; TRBD1 might be the D (5 bases). CDR1 is SGHTS, CDR2 YDEGEE, per germline. The length of the CDR3 is 14 residues. Between the trimmed V and J ends, which lost 6 bases and 7 bases, there was a span of 16 bases. CDR3 nucleotide sequence: TGTGCCAGCAAGCGTAAAGGGGAAGCTGAAAAACTGTTTTTT. It codes for CASKRKGEAEKLFF. Full variable domain (remainder filled in from reference TRBV5-8 and TRBJ1-4): EAGVTQSPTHLIKTRGQQATLRCSPISGHTSVYWYQQALGLGLQFLLWYDEGEERNRGNFPPRFSGRQFPNYSSELNVNALELEDSALYLCASKRKGEAEKLFFGSGTQLSVL.

This clone was observed a single time. The genes are TRBV18 and TRBJ1-1, with 8 nucleotides matching TRBD1. The CDR3 spans 15 residues. CDR1 and CDR2 (germline): KGHSH, LQKENI. Trimming at V came to 5 bases and at J to 8 bases, leaving 13 bases not matched to a gene. In nucleotides, the CDR3 is TGTGCCAGCTCAACGACAGGACAGGGCGGATCAGAAGCTTTCTTT. Translating it yields CASSTTGQGGSEAFF.

The J gene is TRBJ2-5, the V gene TRBV27; D call uncertain. Germline V CDR1 and CDR2: MNHEY, SMNVEV (reference sequence). The CDR3 contains 13 residues. The germline V and J ends were trimmed by 3 bases and 2 bases, with 7 bases remaining between them. This CDR3 is CASSFATQETQYF. As DNA, the CDR3 is TGTGCCAGCAGTTTCGCGACTCAAGAGACCCAGTACTTC.